The 2 T cell receptor beta chains presented below share a single source sample, sequenced in a study of blood T cell repertoires in COVID-19. TCRdb's copy holds only in-frame clones and misses some; the assay was immunoSEQ multiplex PCR. The table shows around 60,000 clones, with approximately 72% occurring only once. The sample consisted of peripheral blood. The origin of the receptors is a woman between 70 and 85 years old with COVID-19, enrolled during active disease.

This clone showed up just a few times. The V gene is TRBV19, the J gene TRBJ2-3, with TRBD2 matching 12 bases. Germline V gene lookup returns CDR1 LNHDA and CDR2 SQIVND (reference sequence). Trimming at V came to 6 bases and at J to 7 bases, leaving 5 bases not matched to a gene. CDR3 length: 14 residues. The CDR3 region has the DNA TGTGCCAGTAGCAGACTAGCGGGGGTGAATACGCAGTATTTT. Its protein product is CASSRLAGVNTQYF.

The gene calls are TRBV19 and TRBJ1-4; D not resolved. Germline V lookup: CDR1 LNHDA, CDR2 SQIVND (reference sequence). The CDR3 extends over 14 amino acids. The V and J ends lost 3 bases and 1 base respectively, with 6 bases between them. DNA for the CDR3: TGTGCCAGTAGTATCGGGAGAACTAATGAAAAACTGTTTTTT. Translating gives CASSIGRTNEKLFF.